This TCR beta chain was profiled in a study of naive and memory T cell subsets. The CDR3 extends over 16 amino acids. V dropped 5 bases and J dropped 8 bases, with 21 bases sitting between them. Four PCR rounds used nested alpha and beta constant region primers plus the SP2 primer. Alpha and beta constant region primers primed reverse transcription for blood and skin samples. TCRdb re-derived calls from the 5' RACE reads in MiXCR, one entry per CDR3 protein. Of 55,000 to 70,000 distinct CDR3 sequences in the sample, 7.2% were seen once. Regarding the study as a whole: TCR transcript changes with activation or differentiation may affect this RNA method.

This clonotype was counted ten times or more. No antigen is known for it. An oligonucleotide containing a UMI was ligated to the 3' end of TCR cDNA. RNA was extracted from 2 to 2.5 ml of whole blood of healthy adults. The chain has TRBV12-3 or TRBV12-4 and TRBJ1-4, with D tentatively TRBD1 (5 bases). This TCR was sampled from a male donor in good health. DNA for the CDR3: TGTGCCAGCAGTGCGGGACTCACGGCCGGAGGGGAAAAACTGTTTTTT. Residues: CASSAGLTAGGEKLFF.